A selection of T cell receptor beta chains follows, all from one sample in a study of CD8 T cells in Susac syndrome. TCRdb analysed the immunoSEQ multiplex PCR reads with MiXCR anew, one entry per CDR3 protein. The profile shows tens of thousands of distinct CDR3 sequences, approximately 94% of them singletons. Sequenced: CD8+ T cells from PBMCs. These receptors all stem from a human donor in good health. Each CDR3 is given with its conserved first and last residue. The D gene is left open where the match is weak. Clone size is given for some rows only: seen once, a few or many times, or a class if the clone is expanded.

j_call v_call clone_size d_call cdr3_nt cdr3_aa
TRBJ1-1 TRBV19 . . TGTGCCAGTATTTACGGGGGGGTTGAAGCTTTCTTT CASIYGGVEAFF
TRBJ2-2 TRBV4-3 . . TGCGCCAGCAGCCAGGCTGAGAACACCGGGGAGCTGTTTTTT CASSQAENTGELFF
TRBJ1-2 TRBV29-1 . . TGCAGCGTACCGGGACCACTAGCGCAGAACTATGGCTACACCTTC CSVPGPLAQNYGYTF
TRBJ2-1 TRBV5-1 . TRBD1 TGCGCCAGCAGCATCGATGGGACAGCGCGCGATGAGCAGTTCTTC CASSIDGTARDEQFF
TRBJ1-1 TRBV11-3 . . TGTGCCAGCAGCCCCTCGGGCAGCCACACTGAAGCTTTCTTT CASSPSGSHTEAFF
TRBJ2-7 TRBV7-9 once . TGTGCCAGCAGCCCCCTCCCGGAGCAGTACTTC CASSPLPEQYF
TRBJ2-3 TRBV6-5 . . TGTGCCAGCAGTTACTCGAGGTCGGACACAGATACGCAGTATTTT CASSYSRSDTDTQYF
TRBJ1-1 TRBV6-2/TRBV6-3 once TRBD1 TGTGCCAGCAGTTACTCGACAGGGAGAGCTTTCTTT CASSYSTGRAFF
TRBJ1-2 TRBV27 . . TGTGCCAGCAGTCCTGAGGGGGTATATGGCTACACCTTC CASSPEGVYGYTF
TRBJ2-1 TRBV29-1 . TRBD2 TGCAGCGTTGATGGACTAGCGACGAATGAGCAGTTCTTC CSVDGLATNEQFF
TRBJ2-3 TRBV7-9 . . TGTGCCAGCTTCGGGGTTAGCACAGATACGCAGTATTTT CASFGVSTDTQYF
TRBJ2-1 TRBV20-1 . . TGCAGTGCTAGAGATATACGGGAGTCCTACAATGAGCAGTTCTTC CSARDIRESYNEQFF
TRBJ2-6 TRBV4-1 . . TGCGCCAGCAGCTTAGAGGGGGGCGAGATCTCTGGGGCCAACGTCCTGACTTTC CASSLEGGEISGANVLTF
TRBJ1-2 TRBV11-2 . . TGTGCCCAAAAAAGGCCCGGGGGTAGGGATGGCTACACCTTC CAQKRPGGRDGYTF
TRBJ2-7 TRBV7-8 . . TGTGCCAGCAGCTTCGGGGTCGAGCAGTACTTC CASSFGVEQYF
TRBJ1-1 TRBV9 . TRBD1 TGTGCCAGCAGCGAGACTCAGGGGGCCGGTGAAGCTTTCTTT CASSETQGAGEAFF
TRBJ1-6 TRBV7-9 . TRBD1 TGTGCCAGCAACCCGGTGACAGGGAATTCACCCCTCCACTTT CASNPVTGNSPLHF
TRBJ1-1 TRBV30 . TRBD1 TGTGCCTGGAGTGCCGGGACAGGTAGCACTGAAGCTTTCTTT CAWSAGTGSTEAFF
TRBJ2-5 TRBV5-1 . TRBD1 TGCGCCAGCAGGTATACTCCGGGACAGGGGCGCGAAGAGACCCAGTACTTC CASRYTPGQGREETQYF
TRBJ1-1 TRBV7-9 . . TGTGCCAGCAGCTCCCGAGAGGGGAACACTGAAGCTTTCTTT CASSSREGNTEAFF
TRBJ2-5 TRBV4-3 . . TGCGCCAGCAGCCAAGAAGCTCGGAGCCAAGAGACCCAGTACTTC CASSQEARSQETQYF
TRBJ2-1 TRBV13 . . TGTGCCAGCAGCCCAAGGGACGGGAACAATGAGCAGTTCTTC CASSPRDGNNEQFF
TRBJ1-1 TRBV4-1 . TRBD1 TGCGCCAGCAGCCAGAACAGGGGATGGTCTGAAGCTTTCTTT CASSQNRGWSEAFF
TRBJ2-5 TRBV9 . . TGTGCCAGCAGCCTAGGGGTGACTCGGCGGGAGACCCAGTACTTC CASSLGVTRRETQYF
TRBJ1-2 TRBV9 . TRBD1 TGTGCCAGCAGCGTTCGACAGGGGGATCCTTATGGCTACACCTTC CASSVRQGDPYGYTF
TRBJ2-1 TRBV4-3 . . TGCGCCAGCAGCCAAGATGTCGGATACAATGAGCAGTTCTTC CASSQDVGYNEQFF
TRBJ2-1 TRBV27 . . TGTGCCAGCAGTTTACGGGGGTACAATGAGCAGTTCTTC CASSLRGYNEQFF
TRBJ2-3 TRBV3-1 . TRBD2 TGTGCCAGCAGCCAAGATCTAGCGGAAGTCCCCACAGATACGCAGTATTTT CASSQDLAEVPTDTQYF
TRBJ2-6 TRBV5-4 . TRBD1 TGTGCCAGCAGCTCTTGGGACAGGAGTTATGGGGCCAACGTCCTGACTTTC CASSSWDRSYGANVLTF
TRBJ1-5 TRBV29-1 . . TGCAGCGTCTCATCAGAACAGGGCTCCTATCAGCCCCAGCATTTT CSVSSEQGSYQPQHF
TRBJ2-1 TRBV4-1 once TRBD2 TGCGCCAGCAGCCTAGGGACTAGCGGGAGCTTAGATGAGCAGTTCTTC CASSLGTSGSLDEQFF
TRBJ2-5 TRBV12-3/TRBV12-4 . . TGTGCCAGCAGTCAATCTATAGGGCAGGGGTCGTACCAAGAGACCCAGTACTTC CASSQSIGQGSYQETQYF
TRBJ1-2 TRBV4-1 once . TGCGCCAGCAGCCAAGTTCCCCCGACAGGTCTAACCTTC CASSQVPPTGLTF
TRBJ2-7 TRBV7-9 . . TGTGCCAGCAGCTTAGGGTGGAGACAAGGTGGCGAGCAGTACTTC CASSLGWRQGGEQYF
TRBJ2-2 TRBV29-1 . . TGCAGCAGTGTGACAGGGAACACCGGGGAGCTGTTTTTT CSSVTGNTGELFF
TRBJ1-5 TRBV11-2 . . TGTGCCAGCAGCTCTGCAGGGGCGCGTCAGCCCCAGCATTTT CASSSAGARQPQHF
TRBJ2-2 TRBV9 . TRBD1 TGTGCCAGCAGCGGGGGACAGCACACCGGGGAGCTGTTTTTT CASSGGQHTGELFF
TRBJ2-1 TRBV20-1 . . TGCAGTGCTAGTGGGGCCATCAGCCACCTGGCTTTATACAATGAGCAGTTCTTC CSASGAISHLALYNEQFF
TRBJ1-1 TRBV7-2 . . TGTGCCAGCAGCTTAGTATTGGCAGCTGAAGCTTTCTTT CASSLVLAAEAFF
TRBJ2-1 TRBV18 . . TGTGCCAGCTCACCAAAAGGAGCCTCCTACAATGAGCAGTTCTTC CASSPKGASYNEQFF
TRBJ2-1 TRBV4-1 . . TGCGCCAGCAGCCAAGAGGCGGGCAATGAGCAGTTCTTC CASSQEAGNEQFF
TRBJ1-2 TRBV29-1 . . TGCAGCGTTGTCCAGGGCTACTATGGCTACACCTTC CSVVQGYYGYTF
TRBJ2-1 TRBV7-9 few TRBD2 TGTGCCAGTTCGGGAGGGGACTCCTACAATGAGCAGTTCTTC CASSGGDSYNEQFF
TRBJ1-1 TRBV9 . . TGTGCCAGCAGCATACGACCGAGAATGAACACTGAAGCTTTCTTT CASSIRPRMNTEAFF
TRBJ1-2 TRBV4-3 . . TGCGCCAGCAGCCAAGATAGCACAGCTAACTATGGCTACACCTTC CASSQDSTANYGYTF
TRBJ1-1 TRBV7-9 . . TGTGCCAGCCAAGAGGGACGGACGAACACTGAAGCTTTCTTT CASQEGRTNTEAFF
TRBJ1-2 TRBV7-9 . . TGTGCCAGCAGCACCTGGGAGAGCCTAAGGCACTATGGCTACACCTTC CASSTWESLRHYGYTF
TRBJ2-7 TRBV12-3/TRBV12-4 . . TGTGCCAGCAGTTCCAGGGGCCACTACGAGCAGTACTTC CASSSRGHYEQYF
TRBJ2-5 TRBV12-3/TRBV12-4 few . TGTGCCAGCAGTTTGGAAGAGACCCAGTACTTC CASSLEETQYF
TRBJ2-1 TRBV20-1 . TRBD2 TGCAGTGCTAGAGTGACTAGCTCAAAGAGAATTGCGCAGTTCTTC CSARVTSSKRIAQFF
TRBJ1-2 TRBV5-1 . . TGCGCCAGCACCCTACGAAGGGGCGAAGATGGCTACACCTTC CASTLRRGEDGYTF
TRBJ1-5 TRBV27 . . TGTGCCAGCAGTTTGACACGCAATCAGCCCCAGCATTTT CASSLTRNQPQHF
TRBJ2-3 TRBV24-1 once . TGTGCCACGAGCCGCGGGGACACAGATACGCAGTATTTT CATSRGDTDTQYF
TRBJ2-1 TRBV10-2 . TRBD2 TGCGCCAGCAGTGAATGGCTAGCGGGAGATGAGCAGTTCTTC CASSEWLAGDEQFF
TRBJ1-1 TRBV10-2 . . TGCGCCAGCAGTGATGGGGGAAGCACTGAAGCTTTCTTT CASSDGGSTEAFF
TRBJ2-7 TRBV19 . . TGTGCCAGTAGTATCACCGGGGGTAACTCCTACGAGCAGTACTTC CASSITGGNSYEQYF
TRBJ1-1 TRBV15 . . TGTGCCACCAGGGATGGTGGGGGTCGCACTGAAGCTTTCTTT CATRDGGGRTEAFF
TRBJ2-5 TRBV20-1 . . TGCAGTGCTAAACGTTACCAAGAGACCCAGTACTTC CSAKRYQETQYF
TRBJ1-5 TRBV30 . . TGTGCCTGGAGTCTAAGGGCAGGGTTTTATAGCAATCAGCCCCAGCATTTT CAWSLRAGFYSNQPQHF
TRBJ1-1 TRBV9 . . TGTGCCAGCAGCGCTACTGAGTGGAACACTGAAGCTTTCTTT CASSATEWNTEAFF